This T cell receptor beta chain was recovered during a study of blood T cell repertoires in COVID-19. Study as a whole: Samples representing acute and convalescent COVID-19 were sourced from the United States, Italy and Spain. T cells, B-cell-depleted T cells, or PBMCs provided the cDNA or gDNA that served as material.

Seattle cases were enrolled at active infection and followed longitudinally. This clone was seen only once. Germline V gene sequence: CDR1 MDHEN, CDR2 SYDVKM. Trimming removed 7 bases at V and 0 bases at J, with 13 bases between. The CDR3 has 15 residues. As originally analysed: Nucleated cell number was recorded as an estimate derived from reference gene primer amplification. Sequencing used immunoSEQ multiplex PCR; TCRdb keeps in-frame clones, though not all of them. For V, J and clone size, that table is used; D and trimming come from the DNA. The sample lists about 410,000 clones, about nine tenths seen once, with under 2% in the top ten.

V and J are TRBV28 and TRBJ2-4; tentative D call: TRBD2 (5 bases). This clonotype was sampled from a woman aged 40 to 49 with COVID-19, enrolled during active disease. The material sequenced was peripheral blood. CDR3 amino acids: CASTTRAVAKNIQYF. The CDR3 nucleotides read TGTGCCAGCACTACTAGGGCGGTAGCCAAAAACATTCAGTACTTC.